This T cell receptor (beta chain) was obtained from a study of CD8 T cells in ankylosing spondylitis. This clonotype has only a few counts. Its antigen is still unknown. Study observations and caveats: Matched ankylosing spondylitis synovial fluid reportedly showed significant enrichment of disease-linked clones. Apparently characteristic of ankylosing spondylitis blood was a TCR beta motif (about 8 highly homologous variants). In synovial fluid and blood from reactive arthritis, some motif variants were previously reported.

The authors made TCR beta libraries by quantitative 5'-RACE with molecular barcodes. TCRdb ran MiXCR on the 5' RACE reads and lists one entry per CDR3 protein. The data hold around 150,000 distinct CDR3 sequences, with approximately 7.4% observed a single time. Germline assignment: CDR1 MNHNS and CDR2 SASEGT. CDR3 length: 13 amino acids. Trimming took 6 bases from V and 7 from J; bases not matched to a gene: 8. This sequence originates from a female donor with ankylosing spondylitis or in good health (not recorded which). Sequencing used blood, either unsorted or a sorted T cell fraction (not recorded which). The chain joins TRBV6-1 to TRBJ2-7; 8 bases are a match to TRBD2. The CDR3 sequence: CASRGSGVEEQYF. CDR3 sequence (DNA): TGTGCCAGCAGGGGTAGCGGGGTTGAAGAGCAGTACTTC.